The rows below give T cell receptor beta chains drawn from one sample of a study of T-cell reconstitution after alpha-beta-depleted transplantation in children. TCRdb re-called the PCR reads with MiXCR, one entry per CDR3 protein. Of about 640,000 distinct CDR3 sequences in the sample, 13% are singletons; the top ten hold about 2.2%. The sample consisted of PBMCs, mostly from graft donor cells, taken 360 days after TCRalphabeta/CD19-depleted stem cell transplant. These receptors were obtained from a male patient between 10 and 17 years old who had a stem cell transplant for acute myeloid leukemia, so the T cells may come from the graft donor. Each CDR3 is given with its conserved first and last residue. A D gene is named only where the DNA matches it firmly. Where a row states a size, it is once, few, many or the class of an expanded clone; other rows omit it.

clone_size,v_call,j_call,d_call,cdr3_aa,cdr3_nt
-,TRBV28,TRBJ2-6,-,CAAAPDMISGANVLTF,TGTGCCGCCGCCCCGGATATGATCTCTGGGGCCAACGTCCTGACTTTC
many,TRBV29-1,TRBJ2-5,TRBD2,CSVLGGGETQYF,TGCAGCGTGTTGGGGGGGGGAGAGACCCAGTACTTC
-,TRBV4-2,TRBJ2-1,-,CASSQDRPGTYNEQFF,TGTGCCAGCAGCCAAGATCGTCCAGGGACCTACAATGAGCAGTTCTTC
few,TRBV7-2,TRBJ2-3,-,CASSLEGQVTDTQYF,TGTGCCAGCAGCTTAGAAGGCCAAGTCACAGATACGCAGTATTTT
-,TRBV27,TRBJ2-7,TRBD2,CASSPPLGAGGNEQYF,TGTGCCAGCAGTCCACCCCTTGGGGCGGGAGGCAACGAGCAGTACTTC
few,TRBV11-2,TRBJ2-7,-,CATMRVNSHEQYF,TGTGCCACCATGCGGGTAAATTCCCACGAGCAGTACTTC
few,TRBV29-1,TRBJ1-2,-,CSVGTGIYGYTF,TGCAGCGTTGGCACAGGGATCTATGGCTACACCTTC
few,TRBV12-3/TRBV12-4,TRBJ1-1,TRBD1,CASSLRGRGEAFF,TGTGCCAGCAGTTTAAGGGGGCGGGGTGAAGCTTTCTTT
many,TRBV20-1,TRBJ2-5,TRBD2,CSAPAGMETQYF,TGCAGTGCCCCAGCGGGAATGGAGACCCAGTACTTC
few,TRBV20-1,TRBJ2-3,TRBD2,CSARLSLLARFPDTQYF,TGCAGTGCTAGGTTATCGCTACTAGCGAGATTCCCAGATACGCAGTATTTT
-,TRBV15,TRBJ2-7,TRBD1,CATSRGGTGVKTWQYF,TGTGCCACCAGCAGAGGAGGGACAGGGGTCAAAACGTGGCAGTACTTC
few,TRBV28,TRBJ2-7,TRBD2,CASSPYRLAGDSYYEQYF,TGTGCCAGCAGCCCATACCGGTTAGCGGGAGACTCTTACTACGAGCAGTACTTC
-,TRBV18,TRBJ1-1,-,CASSPLSGWHTEAFF,TGTGCCAGCTCACCACTGTCAGGGTGGCACACTGAAGCTTTCTTT
few,TRBV24-1,TRBJ2-1,TRBD2,CATSDYPTGGNEQFF,TGTGCCACCAGCGACTACCCTACGGGAGGAAATGAGCAGTTCTTC
-,TRBV29-1,TRBJ1-2,-,CSARRLTGHGYTF,TGCAGCGCCCGAAGGCTCACAGGGCATGGCTACACCTTC
few,TRBV7-2,TRBJ2-5,-,CASSLRGVNEETQYF,TGTGCCAGCAGCTTAAGGGGGGTTAACGAAGAGACCCAGTACTTC
many,TRBV5-1,TRBJ2-7,TRBD1,CASSLGDRVYEQYF,TGCGCCAGCAGCTTGGGGGACAGGGTCTACGAGCAGTACTTC
few,TRBV6-5,TRBJ2-3,TRBD2,CASSYLAGITDTQYF,TGTGCCAGCAGTTATCTAGCGGGGATCACAGATACGCAGTATTTT
few,TRBV20-1,TRBJ2-7,-,CSASADSTAQYEQYF,TGCAGTGCGAGCGCGGATTCGACAGCCCAATACGAGCAGTACTTC